This T cell receptor (beta chain) was obtained from a study of cytomegalovirus exposure and HLA in healthy donors (dated by TCRdb to about 2017). Some background on the complete study: An earlier analysis of around 600 of the donors reported about 290 Gb of sequence data and approximately 110 million unique TCR beta sequences from about 179 million T cells. The T cell repertoires of 550 to 850 subjects were profiled by immunosequencing and related to cytomegalovirus serostatus. On average, 235,054 unique TCR beta nucleotide sequences were sequenced per donor among 398 genotyped donors of the cohort, with about 19% of those sequences being non-productive. Typing coverage differed by locus: A, B, C, DRB1 and DQB1 were typed in about 620-640 donors, DQA1 in about 560, DPA1 in roughly 590, and DPB1 in around 490. Besides the first cohort of around 670 subjects, a separate validation cohort made up of 120 different subjects was used. Genome-wide SNP genotypes for about 65% of the roughly 700 donors were used in a later genetic analysis, which treated that subset as a discovery cohort. Donor age, sex, ethnicity and CMV serostatus were collected together with the repertoire data. The later analysis used no new phenotypic data to find candidate immune exposures, relying instead on TCR beta sequences and their occurrence across donors. Of the 300 to 450 genotyped donors, 80% to 90% were placed in the genetic ancestry cluster associated with self-reported Caucasian donors. Because of strong linkage in the cohort, five DR-DQ haplotypes were treated as single units for association and clustering. To study patterns of TCR occurrence, a later analysis re-analyzed previously published TCR beta repertoires from 500 to 850 donors and added high-resolution HLA genotyping. The study was designed to test whether signatures of past pathogen exposure could be identified by cataloging public T cell receptors. All discovery cohort repertoires had been generated on a single sequencing platform. To predict cytomegalovirus infection status, the study brought together high-throughput TCR immunosequencing, statistical association of individual TCRs with disease status, and machine learning. To decide whether each TCR beta V gene segment behaved as functional or pseudogenic, an earlier analysis of some 600 of the donors relied on high-throughput TCR beta sequencing. An early release covering roughly 640 HLA-typed donors comprised 250 to 350 gigabases of sequencing data and around 80 million unique TCR sequences. Class I and class II HLA loci were covered by the typing at four-digit resolution.

Broader findings and caveats from the paper: For the cohort, immune exposure information was limited to CMV serostatus. Some IMGT-functional V segments, including TRBV6-2 and TRBV6-3, could not be distinguished by the 87-base-pair reads and were therefore excluded. The classifier was reported to diagnose cytomegalovirus status with high specificity and sensitivity in both the original cohort and the validation cohort. According to a later analysis, most CMV-associated TCR beta chains appeared to be HLA-restricted, and the HLA associations seemed to be driven largely by CMV exposure. HLA typing was unavailable for some donors at each locus, so association tests used only the typed subset. A group of highly shared sequence variants was considered likely to be a technical artifact of the sequencing pipeline. Assigning TCR associations to individual alleles was difficult when HLA alleles, especially DR and DQ, strongly co-occurred. In an earlier analysis of some 640 of the donors, most TCR beta V segments were observed in productive rearrangements about 87% or about 30% of the time, broadly matching IMGT annotations. Compared with the approximately 600-donor mean, donors in an Asian-associated ancestry cluster had fewer N-insertions in productive TCRs, according to a later genetic analysis. Only TCR beta chains were sequenced in this cohort, and the absence of alpha or paired-chain data limited detectable features. A later analysis reported that several top co-occurrence clusters appeared linked to parvovirus B19, influenza, CMV and Epstein-Barr virus. V-gene and J-gene trimming of TCR beta chains was associated with a missense DCLRE1C variant in a later genetic analysis, and the association was replicated in an independent cohort. Roughly uniform sequencing depth across donors was assumed in presence/absence analyses, although this assumption may not hold. Because counts were too low, seventeen rarely observed V segments, including chromosome 9 orphons, were left out of the earlier analysis of some 640 of the donors. At a false discovery rate of 0.05, a later analysis linked under 20,000 TCR beta sequences to specific HLA alleles. The study gave a list of some 150 TCR beta chains associated with cytomegalovirus. A further reported finding was that TCR beta sequences accurately predicted the HLA-A and HLA-B alleles for most subjects in the first cohort. In a later analysis, TCR association rates were found to vary across HLA loci, with the most associated TCRs seen for DRB1 alleles and the fewest for HLA-C alleles. Three of the identified cytomegalovirus-associated TCR beta chains were confirmed in vitro to be specific for cytomegalovirus antigens. Correlated functional status among segregating V segments might reflect linkage disequilibrium, but an unknown experimental factor could not be ruled out. The authors suggested that the approach could potentially be generalized to other disease states and immunological phenotypes. A later analysis found that HLA-associated TCR beta chains were more clonally expanded and had lower generation probabilities than equally common non-associated chains. Across donors, most TCR sequences were observed very rarely, whereas some public TCRs were present in many individuals.

In total, 666 healthy bone marrow donors made up the cohort. At the time of sampling, all cohort members were nominally healthy, though unrecorded immune exposures were likely present. The donor tested CMV seropositive, placing the donor among the 289 seropositive members of the cohort. A peripheral blood sample was provided by each donor, and peripheral blood mononuclear cells were used for TCR beta sequencing. The Qiagen DNeasy Blood Extraction Kit was used to extract genomic DNA from the blood cell samples. The CDR3 numbers 14 residues from cysteine through phenylalanine. The CDR3 DNA has 42 bases and is translated from base 1. CDR1 SNHLY and CDR2 FYNNEI were looked up in the germline V gene. V and J lose 8 bases and 2 bases, and a span of 15 bases separates them. The count of this clone is one. Its antigen specificity is not known. The record has no base qualities; no much larger clone is one base away.

Libraries were made using the immunoSEQ multiplex PCR assay. The multiplex PCR relied on a mix of 60 forward primers for TCR Vbeta segments and 13 reverse primers for TCR Jbeta segments. The CDR3 region of rearranged TCR beta genes was amplified from genomic DNA with a multiplex PCR assay. Amplified TCR beta libraries were sequenced as 87-base-pair reads on the Illumina HiSeq System. The authors' pipeline ran thus. Across the roughly 640 repertoires, a later analysis counted 80 million or so unique TCR beta chains, some 11 million of which were shared by at least two donors. A nearest-neighbor algorithm error-corrected the raw reads and collapsed the reads into unique sequences, merging closely related sequences to remove PCR and sequencing errors. Alignment of CDR3 sequences to IMGT reference sequences was used to assign V, D and J gene segments. For a sequence to be retained, a match of at least six nucleotides to both a V gene segment and a J gene segment was required. A rearrangement counted as productive if the CDR3 had no stop codons and remained in frame with V and J, and every other rearrangement counted as non-productive. CDR3 was defined according to IMGT convention as the region running from the second conserved V-encoded cysteine to the conserved J-encoded phenylalanine. The earlier analysis of 587 of the donors excluded any sequence lacking an unambiguous match to a single V gene segment. In an earlier analysis of 587 of the donors, V segments were called functional above 56.7% productive rearrangements and were called segregating when the between-donor standard deviation exceeded 5%. A statistical classification framework was developed to diagnose cytomegalovirus status using the catalog of TCR beta chain sequences. In a later analysis, TCR nucleotide sequences were compared against IMGT/GENE-DB human TR gene sequences so that V and J genes could be assigned. A later analysis assigned CDR3 sequences and most-parsimonious VDJ recombination scenarios with the TCRdist pipeline. In a later analysis, each TCR beta chain was defined by its CDR3 amino acid sequence together with its V-gene family, and reads lacking a unique V-gene family were excluded. In a later analysis, 450 to 600 highly shared, low-generation-probability nucleotide sequences were removed to address suspected cross-contamination and a sequencing artifact. In a later analysis, a clonal expansion index for each public chain was calculated from normalized within-repertoire ranks of inferred template counts. Generation probabilities in a later analysis came from a VDJ recombination model fitted to out-of-frame rearrangements, and those results were checked against IGoR. In a later analysis, hypergeometric tests were used to score TCR-TCR, TCR-HLA and TCR-CMV co-occurrence, with a repertoire-size bias correction applied to TCR pairs. A later analysis estimated false discovery rates by permuting HLA or CMV assignments 20 times. In a later analysis, co-occurring TCRs were grouped using DBSCAN, with TCRdist sequence similarity added in when clustering inside HLA-allele-positive subsets. For co-occurrence clustering, repertoires with fewer than 30,000 or more than 120,000 public chains were excluded, along with 4 to 6 repertoires with anomalous nucleotide sharing. This immuneACCESS table, as held by TCRdb, lists in-frame sequences with V and J called but not all clones. Of the missing ones, under half trace to an unresolved V gene in checked studies; the others have no known cause. That table supplies the V and J calls and clone size; D and trimming were determined from the DNA. This sample gives around 55,000 clones in total; approximately 71% of them show up just once. The top ten clones comprise roughly 36% of the sample.

The material sequenced was PBMCs. The sequence was collected from a man in his forties in good health and CMV-seropositive. The chain joins TRBV2 to TRBJ1-1; the D gene assignment is ambiguous. Read as DNA, the sequence is TGTGCCAGCTTGAGTTTAGGACTAAACACTGAAGCTTTCTTT. This encodes CASLSLGLNTEAFF.